This TCR beta chain was obtained from a study of blood T cell repertoires in COVID-19. For the study at large: Acute and convalescent COVID-19 specimens originated in the United States, Italy and Spain. PBMCs, B-cell-depleted T cells, or T cells were the source of the cDNA or gDNA that made up the material.

Original processing notes: For nucleated cells, counts were estimated from reference gene primer amplification. Sequencing was performed with immunoSEQ multiplex PCR; in TCRdb, only in-frame clones are kept and a portion is missing. V, J and clone size reflect that table, while D and trimming were determined from the DNA. The repertoire has approximately 120,000 clones, 75% to 90% of them found once; the top ten carry around 1.1%. Sample: peripheral blood. This TCR was recovered from a human donor in a cohort sampled during active COVID-19.

The CDR3 region has the DNA TGTGCCAGCAGTGGCCAGGGTTCACCCCTCCACTTT. Its protein product is CASSGQGSPLHF. The chain employs TRBV7-9 and TRBJ1-6; D is possibly TRBD1 (5 bases). The V end was cut by 6 bases, the J end by 9 bases, with 9 bases between. The CDR3 consists of 12 residues. The germline gives CDR1 SEHNR, CDR2 FQNEAQ (reference sequence).